These T cell receptor beta chains were read from a single sample in a study of T-cell reconstitution after alpha-beta-depleted transplantation in children. One entry per CDR3 protein, called by TCRdb with MiXCR from the PCR reads. The profile shows 100,000 to 150,000 distinct CDR3 sequences, 20% to 25% of them singletons. The sequences come from PBMCs, mostly from graft donor cells, collected 180 days after TCRalphabeta/CD19-depleted stem cell transplant. The receptors were sampled from a male patient between 2 and 10 years old who had a stem cell transplant for chronic granulomatous disease, so the T cells may come from the graft donor. The conserved cysteine and the conserved F or W are not part of the CDR3 here.

V gene	J gene	CDR3 protein
TRBV20-1	TRBJ2-5	SASSRTVQETQY
TRBV20-1	TRBJ1-6	SAREDSSGSPLH
TRBV12-3/TRBV12-4	TRBJ2-1	AIARTVYNEQF
TRBV28	TRBJ1-5	ASSLGAGTGKSNQPQH
TRBV5-4	TRBJ2-1	ASSSRDRYNNEQF
TRBV4-3	TRBJ2-4	ASSQDVAGKNIQY
TRBV28	TRBJ2-3	ASSSRIGDTQY
TRBV5-1	TRBJ2-6	ASSLDRGFSGANVLT
TRBV20-1	TRBJ2-7	SARVGPAPTEQY
TRBV20-1	TRBJ2-5	SAGMTGNLKETQY
TRBV5-1	TRBJ1-6	ASSLAGRSNSPLH
TRBV7-9	TRBJ2-7	ASSFTGSLGEQY
TRBV11-2	TRBJ2-5	ASSLGPAGQETQY
TRBV7-2	TRBJ2-7	ASSLQGGPYEQY
TRBV5-1	TRBJ2-3	ASSLAPATSGTDTQY
TRBV12-3/TRBV12-4	TRBJ2-3	ASSSMDSTDTQY
TRBV7-6	TRBJ2-3	ASSLGTGSADTQY
TRBV20-1	TRBJ1-2	SAKVGWGVDNYGYT
TRBV12-3/TRBV12-4	TRBJ2-1	ASSPPDRNNEQF
TRBV5-6	TRBJ1-2	ASSFGLNRDYGYT
TRBV12-3/TRBV12-4	TRBJ2-3	ASSLAYRTDTQY
TRBV12-5	TRBJ1-5	ASGNSLGLSNQPQH
TRBV20-1	TRBJ2-1	SANREENEQF
TRBV11-2	TRBJ2-1	ASSKTSGGSNEQF
TRBV20-1	TRBJ1-1	SAPNRGAEAF
TRBV27	TRBJ2-1	ASSKGQSSYNEQF
TRBV29-1	TRBJ2-5	SVAPGSWETQY